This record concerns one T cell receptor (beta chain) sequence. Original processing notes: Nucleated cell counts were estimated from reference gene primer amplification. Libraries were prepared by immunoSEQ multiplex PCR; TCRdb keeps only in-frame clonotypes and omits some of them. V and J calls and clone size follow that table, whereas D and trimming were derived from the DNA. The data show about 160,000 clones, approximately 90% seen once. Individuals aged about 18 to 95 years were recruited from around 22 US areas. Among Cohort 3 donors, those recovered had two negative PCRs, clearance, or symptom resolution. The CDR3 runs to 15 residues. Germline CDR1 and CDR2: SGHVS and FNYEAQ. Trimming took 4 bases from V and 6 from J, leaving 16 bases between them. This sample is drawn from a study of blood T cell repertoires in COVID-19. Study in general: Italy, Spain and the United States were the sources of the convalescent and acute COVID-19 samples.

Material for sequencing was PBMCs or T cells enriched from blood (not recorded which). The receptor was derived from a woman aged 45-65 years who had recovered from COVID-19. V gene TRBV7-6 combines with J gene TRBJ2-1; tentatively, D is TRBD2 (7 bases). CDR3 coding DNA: TGTGCCAGCAGCTCAAAGGGGAGGGGGGGCAATGAGCAGTTCTTC. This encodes CASSSKGRGGNEQFF.